The rows below give T cell receptor beta chains drawn from one sample of a study of cytomegalovirus exposure and HLA in healthy donors. Assay: immunoSEQ multiplex PCR; the TCRdb copy retains only in-frame clones and omits some. The data show about 120,000 clones, 66% seen once. Material: PBMCs. These receptors came from a man between 18 and 29 years old in good health and CMV-seronegative. CDR3s include the opening cysteine and the closing phenylalanine or tryptophan. D genes are given only for firm matches. Clone size is shown for a subset of rows, as once, few, many or a class of expanded clone.

cdr3_aa	cdr3_nt	j_call	clone_size	d_call	v_call
CASSMVSSYNEQFF	TGTGCCAGTAGTATGGTCAGCTCCTACAATGAGCAGTTCTTC	TRBJ2-1	NA	NA	TRBV19
CASSMYREGTEAFF	TGTGCCAGTAGTATGTACAGGGAAGGCACTGAAGCTTTCTTT	TRBJ1-1	NA	NA	TRBV19
CASSRTVNTEAFF	TGTGCCAGCAGCCGGACAGTGAACACTGAAGCTTTCTTT	TRBJ1-1	NA	NA	TRBV7-9
CASSQEGRVVDEKLFF	TGCGCCAGCAGCCAAGAAGGCAGGGTGGTAGATGAAAAACTGTTTTTT	TRBJ1-4	NA	NA	TRBV4-1
CAWSVPGPFYF	TGTGCCTGGAGTGTACCTGGGCCCTTCTACTTC	TRBJ2-7	NA	NA	TRBV30
CASSQTPRGYTF	TGTGCCAGCAGCCAAACACCGCGGGGCTACACCTTC	TRBJ1-2	NA	NA	TRBV28
CASSLIRPGSETDTQYF	TGTGCCAGCTCCCTCATACGGCCGGGGTCGGAGACAGATACGCAGTATTTT	TRBJ2-3	NA	NA	TRBV18
CSSSLPGPEAFF	TGTTCCAGCAGCTTACCAGGCCCTGAAGCTTTCTTT	TRBJ1-1	NA	NA	TRBV7-9
CSVAGAFRANVLTF	TGCAGCGTTGCAGGGGCGTTTAGGGCCAACGTCCTGACTTTC	TRBJ2-6	NA	NA	TRBV29-1
CASSPLREQYF	TGTGCCAGCAGCCCCCTGCGGGAGCAGTACTTC	TRBJ2-7	few	NA	TRBV11-2
CAKIAGGPTDTQYF	TGCGCCAAAATAGCGGGAGGGCCAACAGATACGCAGTATTTT	TRBJ2-3	NA	TRBD2	TRBV10-1
CAINGDSRVYEQYF	TGTGCCATCAACGGAGATTCCAGGGTTTACGAGCAGTACTTC	TRBJ2-7	NA	NA	TRBV10-3
CASSDRGPGYGYPF	TGTGCCAGCAGCGACAGGGGGCCAGGCTATGGCTACCCCTTC	TRBJ1-2	NA	TRBD1	TRBV25-1
CASSQDLYGQGIFYNEQFF	TGCGCCAGCAGCCAAGACCTTTACGGACAGGGTATTTTCTACAATGAGCAGTTCTTC	TRBJ2-1	NA	TRBD1	TRBV4-1
CARSPWEAEAFF	TGTGCCCGCAGTCCCTGGGAGGCTGAAGCTTTCTTT	TRBJ1-1	NA	NA	TRBV2
CASSRGTSGGRLGNEQYF	TGTGCCAGCAGCCGGGGGACTAGCGGGGGCCGTCTCGGGAACGAGCAGTACTTC	TRBJ2-7	NA	TRBD2	TRBV7-2